The 25 T cell receptor beta chains below come from one sample, sequenced in a study of blood T cells in healthy people across ages. Together with a sample-barcoded 5' primer, a J-beta primer mix was included in a second PCR lasting about 7 to 11 cycles. From the 5' RACE reads, TCRdb called clonotypes with MiXCR, one entry per CDR3 protein. This sample has fewer than 900,000 distinct CDR3 sequences, with more than 40% found just once. Sequenced material: blood. The source of these receptors is a woman aged 60-75 years in good health.

This clonotype occurred a few times. The CDR3 bases are TGCGCCAGCAGCTTGGACGTACCCCAAGAGACCCAGTACTTC. This encodes CASSLDVPQETQYF. V is TRBV5-1 and J is TRBJ2-5; D remains ambiguous. The CDR3 consists of 14 residues. The V gene lost 0 bases and the J gene lost 1 base, with 7 bases spanning the gap. Germline assignment: CDR1 SGHRS and CDR2 YFSETQ.

The rearrangement uses TRBV27 and TRBJ2-7; TRBD1 aligns across 8 bases. Looked up from germline, CDR1 is MNHEY and CDR2 is SMNVEV (reference sequence). V was clipped by 3 bases and J by 2 bases; unmatched bases: 6. There are 15 residues in the CDR3. The CDR3 DNA sequence: TGTGCCAGCAGTTTTTTAGGGACAGGCCCCTACGAGCAGTACTTC. It yields the protein CASSFLGTGPYEQYF.

In DNA, the CDR3 is TGTGCCAGCAGCAAGAGGGGAGTATTCGGCACCGGGGAGCTGTTTTTT. Protein sequence: CASSKRGVFGTGELFF. The V and J genes are TRBV21-1 and TRBJ2-2; TRBD1, the table's D call, was not compared with the DNA. TRBV21-1 represents a pseudogene. This CDR3 has 16 amino acids.

The V gene is TRBV12-3 or TRBV12-4, the J gene TRBJ1-5; a weak D match, TRBD1 (5 bases). This CDR3 region has 14 residues. V lost 7 bases and J lost 5, with 15 bases in between. The CDR3: CASTDLDKYQPQHF. CDR3 nucleotides: TGTGCCAGCACCGACCTGGACAAGTATCAGCCCCAGCATTTT.

The gene calls are TRBV28 and TRBJ2-3, with 8 bases fitting TRBD2. Per germline, CDR1 MDHEN and CDR2 SYDVKM. This CDR3 is 16 amino acids long. V lost 4 bases and J lost 4; bases outside the gene matches: 10. The CDR3 region is CASSSALRGEPDTQYF. The CDR3 DNA is TGTGCCAGCAGTTCGGCCTTGCGGGGGGAGCCAGATACGCAGTATTTT.

As concerns this clonotype: A much larger clone lies a single base off, so this may be a read error. The rearrangement links TRBV29-1 to TRBJ2-3; D is unclear. Deletions cut 7 bases from V and 4 bases from J, with 15 bases between. The germline CDR1 and CDR2 sequences are SQVTM and ANQGSEA. The CDR3 has 13 residues. This chain's CDR3 is CSGQDLSSDTQYF. For the CDR3, the DNA is TGCAGCGGGCAGGACCTTAGCTCAGATACGCAGTATTTT.

This clonotype turned up a few times. The genes are TRBV20-1 and TRBJ1-4; D gene ambiguous. Germline values: CDR1 DFQATT, CDR2 SNEGSKA (reference sequence). The V gene lost 4 bases and the J gene lost 4 bases, with 10 bases spanning the gap. The CDR3 spans 13 residues. The chain's CDR3 is CSAIRTFNEKLFF. The CDR3, as DNA: TGCAGTGCTATCCGCACCTTTAATGAAAAACTGTTTTTT.

V and J are TRBV4-1 and TRBJ2-7, with TRBD2 as a possible D gene (7 bases). Germline-derived CDR1 and CDR2 are MGHRA and YSYEKL. There are 17 residues in the CDR3. The V end was cut by 4 bases, the J end by 1 base, with 20 bases between. DNA of the CDR3: TGCGCCAGCAGCCGCTCAGGGGACCCAGCGGGGTCCTACGAGCAGTACTTC. This codes for CASSRSGDPAGSYEQYF.

V gene TRBV4-2 combines with J gene TRBJ2-7; TRBD1 matches 11 bases. J was trimmed by 7 bases and V by 4 bases; bases with no gene match: 12. Germline assignment: CDR1 LGHNA and CDR2 YNFKEQ. The CDR3 length is 16 residues. CDR3 residues: CASSLPRDRGIDEQYF. CDR3 sequence (DNA): TGTGCCAGCAGCCTCCCCCGGGACAGGGGGATCGATGAGCAGTACTTC.

Here the CDR3 reads CASQGLGRGYGYTF. The CDR3 DNA is TGTGCCAGCCAAGGGCTCGGAAGGGGCTATGGCTACACCTTC. The chain combines TRBV3-1 with TRBJ1-2; D might be TRBD1 (5 bases). The CDR3 contains 14 residues. V was trimmed by 8 bases and J by 4 bases, leaving 17 bases between them. Germline values: CDR1 LGHDT, CDR2 YNNKEL (reference sequence).

Written as DNA, the CDR3 is TGTGCCAGCTCACCACCGGGACAGGGTGGCACTGAAGCTTTCTTT. Protein: CASSPPGQGGTEAFF. The V and J genes are TRBV18 and TRBJ1-1, with 9 bases matching TRBD1. The CDR3 runs 15 residues. Looked up from germline, CDR1 is KGHSH and CDR2 is LQKENI. V was pared by 0 bases and J by 4 bases, with 3 bases of the junction left unmatched.

V gene TRBV9 combines with J gene TRBJ2-3; 7 positions match TRBD1. Looked up from germline, CDR1 is SGDLS and CDR2 is YYNGEE. CDR3 length: 16 amino acids. The junction had 6 bases not matched to a gene; V was cut back by 0 bases and J by 2 bases. DNA of the CDR3: TGTGCCAGCAGCGTAGGGTGGGACAGAATCACAGATACGCAGTATTTT. Translating gives CASSVGWDRITDTQYF.

This chain uses TRBV10-3 with TRBJ2-1; 11 positions match TRBD2. Trimming cost V 8 bases and J 10 bases; bases outside gene matches: 7. Germline V gives CDR1 ENHRY, CDR2 SYGVKD. CDR3 length equals 13 residues. CDR3 sequence reads: CAIFSGRAEEQFF. In nucleotides, the CDR3 is TGTGCCATCTTTAGCGGGAGGGCCGAAGAGCAGTTCTTC.

This clonotype was picked up a small number of times. The chain couples TRBV6-2 or TRBV6-3 to TRBJ2-7; D may match TRBD1 or TRBD2 (5 bases each). This CDR3 is built from 14 residues. Germline V gives CDR1 MNHEY, CDR2 SVGEGT. V was clipped by 8 bases and J by 7 bases, with 21 bases between them. Written as DNA, the CDR3 is TGTGCCAGCTTCTCCCGCCGGGACGAGGGGGAGCAGTACTTC. Protein: CASFSRRDEGEQYF.

The chain employs TRBV7-2 and TRBJ1-2; D ambiguous. This CDR3 contains 15 residues. CDR1 and CDR2 (germline): SGHTA, FQGNSA. V shed 1 base and J shed 4 bases, with 13 bases lying between them. CDR3 nucleotides: TGTGCCAGCAGCTTAGGTACTGGCGGCAGCTATGGCTACACCTTC. It encodes CASSLGTGGSYGYTF.

For this clonotype: Its ends do not fully match the called genes, so a read error is possible. The chain has TRBV7-2 and TRBJ2-2; 8 bases fit TRBD1. This CDR3 has 14 amino acids. Germline V CDR1 and CDR2: SGHTA, FQGNSA. The CDR3 region has the DNA TGTGCCAGCGGCTTAGACAGGGGTCCCGGGGAGCTGTTTTTT. Translation: CASGLDRGPGELFF.

The chain combines TRBV5-8 with TRBJ2-1, with D perhaps matching TRBD1 (6 bases). CDR1 and CDR2 (germline): SGHTS, YDEGEE. V was shortened by 6 bases and J by 5 bases, with 15 bases between the two germline ends. This CDR3 is built from 14 residues. The CDR3 region is CASKLGGPDNEQFF. DNA for the CDR3: TGTGCCAGCAAGCTAGGGGGACCGGACAATGAGCAGTTCTTC.

This clonotype was seen a few times. CDR3 loop: CASSSGQRAYGLFF. DNA of the CDR3: TGCGCCAGCAGCTCTGGACAGAGGGCTTATGGACTGTTTTTT. The chain is built from TRBV4-1 and TRBJ1-4; tentatively, D is TRBD1 (6 bases). Germline lookup yields CDR1 MGHRA and CDR2 YSYEKL. The CDR3 covers 14 residues. Trimming removed 5 bases from V and 13 bases from J, with 20 bases in between.

This clonotype was counted only a few times. The chain uses TRBV25-1 and TRBJ2-3; D is unresolved. CDR1 MGHDK and CDR2 SYGVNS come from the germline V gene. V lost 3 bases and J 2 bases, leaving 9 bases between the germline ends. The CDR3 has 14 residues. The CDR3 is CASSETRTTDTQYF. The CDR3 DNA is TGTGCCAGCAGTGAGACACGAACCACAGATACGCAGTATTTT.

J is TRBJ2-3 and V is TRBV28; 12 bases line up with TRBD2. The ends lost 4 bases at V and 4 bases at J; junction bases unmatched: 6. Looked up from germline, CDR1 is MDHEN and CDR2 is SYDVKM. The CDR3 covers 16 residues. The CDR3 region is CASSSPSGRAADTQYF. The CDR3 region has the DNA TGTGCCAGCAGTTCCCCTAGCGGGAGGGCAGCAGATACGCAGTATTTT. Full variable domain (remainder filled in from reference TRBV28 and TRBJ2-3): DVKVTQSSRYLVKRTGEKVFLECVQDMDHENMFWYRQDPGLGLRLIYFSYDVKMKEKGDIPEGYSVSREKKERFSLILESASTNQTSMYLCASSSPSGRAADTQYFGPGTRLTVL.

This clonotype was observed a handful of times. CDR3 nucleotides: TGCAGTGCTAGGCCCTCAAGCGAGCAGTACTTC. Translation: CSARPSSEQYF. The chain employs TRBV20-1 and TRBJ2-7; D gene ambiguous. Per germline, CDR1 DFQATT and CDR2 SNEGSKA (reference sequence). Trimming took 3 bases from V and 6 from J, leaving 9 bases between them. CDR3 length: 11 residues.

The chain carries TRBV7-2 and TRBJ2-5, with D perhaps TRBD1 or TRBD2 (5 bases each). Trimming left V 5 bases short and J 10 bases short, with 29 bases between. This CDR3 region has 17 residues. Looked up from germline, CDR1 is SGHTA and CDR2 is FQGNSA. CDR3 loop: CASSPRDGPLAKNIQYF. As DNA, the CDR3 is TGTGCCAGCAGCCCACGGGACGGTCCATTAGCCAAAAACATCCAGTACTTC.

This clonotype was seen repeatedly, ten times or more. CDR3 in DNA: TGCGCCAGCAGGTTAGGACAGCCGGGCTCCTACGAGCAGTACTTC. This translates into CASRLGQPGSYEQYF. The rearrangement links TRBV5-1 to TRBJ2-7; the D gene is possibly TRBD1 (6 bases). The CDR3 is 15 amino acids. CDR1 and CDR2 (germline): SGHRS, YFSETQ. Trimming left V 5 bases short and J 0 bases short, with 15 bases between.

V usage is TRBV30 and J usage is TRBJ2-1, with 8 bases lining up with TRBD1. This CDR3 contains 15 residues. Germline V CDR1 and CDR2: GTSNPN, SVGIG (reference sequence). V trimming: 0 bases; J trimming: 5 bases; junction bases outside the gene matches: 6. This chain's CDR3 is CAWSVRTGWNNEQFF. The CDR3 coding sequence is TGTGCCTGGAGTGTACGGACAGGGTGGAACAATGAGCAGTTCTTC. Full variable domain (missing parts from reference TRBV30 and TRBJ2-1): SQTIHQWPATLVQPVGSPLSLECTVEGTSNPNLYWYRQAAGRGLQLLFYSVGIGQISSEVPQNLSASRPQDRQFILSSKKLLLSDSGFYLCAWSVRTGWNNEQFFGPGTRLTVL.

This clonotype was detected only a few times. This sequence joins TRBV20-1 and TRBJ2-1; TRBD2 aligns across 7 bases. The CDR3 has 16 residues. The J segment lost 0 bases and the V segment lost 1 base, leaving 6 bases of the junction unmatched. Germline CDR1 reads DFQATT; CDR2 reads SNEGSKA (reference sequence). CDR3 nucleotide sequence: TGCAGTGCTAGAGCAACTAGCGCAAGCTCCTACAATGAGCAGTTCTTC. Its translation is CSARATSASSYNEQFF.